A selection of T cell receptor beta chains follows, all from one sample in a study of blood T cell repertoires in COVID-19. Clones were sequenced by immunoSEQ multiplex PCR, and TCRdb holds only the in-frame ones, with some missing. The sample has 120,000 or so clones; about four fifths are singletons. The sequencing input was peripheral blood. Source of these receptors: a man aged 55 to 70 with active or convalescent COVID-19. Both conserved end residues are part of each CDR3. A D gene is named only where the DNA matches it firmly. Expanded clones get a size class; other rows say once, few or many, or leave the size out.

>TRBJ2-2|.|.|TRBV7-2
CASSRPGAGELFF
TGTGCCAGCAGCCGGCCAGGCGCCGGGGAGCTGTTTTTT
>TRBJ1-1|.|TRBD1|TRBV6-5
CASRGQGAGNTEAFF
TGTGCCAGCAGAGGACAGGGGGCTGGGAACACTGAAGCTTTCTTT
>TRBJ1-5|.|.|TRBV7-3
CASSLFPGQPQHF
TGTGCCAGCAGCTTATTCCCGGGACAGCCCCAGCATTTT
>TRBJ2-2|.|TRBD1|TRBV9
CASNRGLTGELFF
TGTGCCAGCAACAGGGGTCTTACCGGGGAGCTGTTTTTT
>TRBJ2-7|.|.|TRBV28
CASSSPLDRYRYF
TGTGCCAGCAGTTCCCCCTTAGATCGGTACAGGTACTTC
>TRBJ2-6|.|.|TRBV19
CASTLGSSGANVLTF
TGTGCCAGTACCCTAGGGAGCTCTGGGGCCAACGTCCTGACTTTC
>TRBJ2-1|.|.|TRBV19
CASSLRVGEQFF
TGTGCCAGTAGTCTAAGAGTTGGTGAGCAGTTCTTC
>TRBJ2-2|few|.|TRBV7-2
CASSFSLDPTGELFF
TGTGCCAGCAGCTTCTCACTAGATCCTACCGGGGAGCTGTTTTTT
>TRBJ2-3|.|.|TRBV10-2
CASREAVLTDTQYF
TGCGCCAGCAGGGAGGCCGTACTCACAGATACGCAGTATTTT
>TRBJ2-1|.|.|TRBV11-2
CASSLEDLYNEQFF
TGTGCCAGCAGCTTAGAAGACTTATACAATGAGCAGTTCTTC
>TRBJ2-2|.|TRBD2|TRBV7-3
CASSLTSGRAGTGELFF
TGTGCCAGCAGCTTAACTAGCGGGAGGGCCGGAACCGGGGAGCTGTTTTTT
>TRBJ2-1|.|TRBD2|TRBV5-1
CASKGFSAGEGEQFF
TGCGCCAGCAAGGGGTTTAGCGCGGGAGAAGGTGAGCAGTTCTTC
>TRBJ2-1|.|.|TRBV6-2/TRBV6-3
CASSYVSDEQFF
TGTGCCAGCAGTTACGTGTCAGATGAGCAGTTCTTC
>TRBJ2-5|.|TRBD2|TRBV10-3
CAISEVLAGGGTQYF
TGTGCCATCAGTGAGGTACTAGCGGGAGGAGGGACCCAGTACTTC
>TRBJ1-5|.|.|TRBV28
CASSLPTGHSNQPQHF
TGTGCCAGCAGTTTACCGACAGGACATAGCAATCAGCCCCAGCATTTT
>TRBJ1-2|.|.|TRBV29-1
CSVDGTEDGYTF
TGCAGCGTTGATGGGACTGAAGATGGCTACACCTTC
>TRBJ1-1|.|.|TRBV3-1/TRBV3-2
CASSQASHRLFRAEAFF
TGTGCCAGCAGCCAAGCGAGTCACCGCCTGTTCCGGGCTGAAGCTTTCTTT
>TRBJ2-3|.|TRBD1|TRBV29-1
CSVEGITGDRERSTDTQYF
TGCAGCGTTGAAGGGATCACGGGGGACAGGGAACGAAGCACAGATACGCAGTATTTT
>TRBJ2-7|.|TRBD2|TRBV30
CAWSVQGLGSYEQYF
TGTGCCTGGAGTGTACAGGGACTAGGGAGCTACGAGCAGTACTTC
>TRBJ2-4|.|.|TRBV4-3
CASSQDWRSGIQYF
TGCGCCAGCAGCCAAGATTGGCGGTCGGGCATTCAGTACTTC
>TRBJ1-1|.|TRBD1|TRBV15
CATSRGIGQGTEAFF
TGTGCCACCAGCAGAGGAATTGGACAGGGCACTGAAGCTTTCTTT
>TRBJ1-6|.|TRBD1|TRBV6-5
CASSPTGGVGSPLHF
TGTGCCAGCAGTCCAACAGGGGGCGTTGGTTCACCCCTCCACTTT
>TRBJ1-4|.|TRBD1|TRBV7-6
CASSPRSGGVEKLFF
TGTGCCAGCAGCCCCCGGTCAGGGGGCGTTGAAAAACTGTTTTTT
>TRBJ2-6|.|.|TRBV18
CASLLGGANVLTF
TGTGCCAGTCTCCTAGGAGGGGCCAACGTCCTGACTTTC
>TRBJ1-1|.|.|TRBV2
CASAGDTEAFF
TGTGCCAGCGCGGGGGACACTGAAGCTTTCTTT
>TRBJ2-1|.|TRBD2|TRBV19
CASSIGGREAGEQFF
TGTGCCAGTAGTATAGGGGGGCGGGAGGCCGGTGAGCAGTTCTTC
>TRBJ2-3|.|TRBD1|TRBV29-1
CSTLKGAHTDTQYF
TGCAGCACCCTGAAGGGGGCCCACACAGATACGCAGTATTTT
>TRBJ2-7|.|.|TRBV6-1
CASSEWASVAYEQYF
TGTGCCAGCAGTGAATGGGCATCGGTCGCCTACGAGCAGTACTTC
>TRBJ2-5|.|TRBD2|TRBV4-3
CASSQVLRAGYQETQYF
TGCGCCAGCAGCCAAGTCCTGAGAGCGGGGTACCAAGAGACCCAGTACTTC
>TRBJ2-2|.|TRBD2|TRBV14
CASSQRLAGVPGELFF
TGTGCCAGCAGCCAAAGACTAGCGGGAGTTCCCGGGGAGCTGTTTTTT
>TRBJ2-1|.|TRBD2|TRBV6-5
CASSYDTGGSNEQFF
TGTGCCAGCAGTTACGATACGGGAGGGTCAAATGAGCAGTTCTTC
>TRBJ1-2|.|.|TRBV6-5
CASTLNSLYGYTF
TGTGCCAGCACCCTTAACAGCCTCTATGGCTACACCTTC
>TRBJ1-1|.|.|TRBV9
CASSVLGGGNTEAFF
TGTGCCAGCAGCGTCCTGGGGGGAGGGAACACTGAAGCTTTCTTT
>TRBJ2-2|few|TRBD1|TRBV5-4
CASFSRGGGYGELFF
TGTGCCAGCTTCTCACGAGGGGGCGGGTACGGGGAGCTGTTTTTT
>TRBJ2-7|.|TRBD2|TRBV19
CASSIWQAGTSYEQYF
TGTGCCAGTAGTATATGGCAGGCCGGGACTAGCTACGAGCAGTACTTC
>TRBJ2-1|.|TRBD2|TRBV10-3
CAIKLAGNYNEQFF
TGTGCCATCAAGCTAGCGGGGAATTACAATGAGCAGTTCTTC
>TRBJ2-1|.|.|TRBV19
CASKATALGVTEDEQFF
TGTGCCAGCAAAGCGACGGCCCTCGGGGTTACTGAGGATGAGCAGTTCTTC
>TRBJ2-7|.|.|TRBV7-6
CASSSDRTREGEYF
TGTGCCAGCAGCTCGGACCGGACTAGGGAGGGGGAGTACTTC
>TRBJ2-6|.|.|TRBV10-3
CAISDFFLQDSGANVLTF
TGTGCCATCAGTGACTTTTTCCTCCAGGACTCTGGGGCCAACGTCCTGACTTTC
>TRBJ2-7|.|TRBD2|TRBV7-8
CASSRRVGTRASGRADVNEQYF
TGTGCCAGCAGCCGAAGGGTAGGCACCAGGGCTAGCGGGAGGGCCGATGTGAACGAGCAGTACTTC
>TRBJ2-3|.|TRBD2|TRBV2
CASSTGGLAGVDTQYF
TGTGCCAGCAGTACAGGGGGACTAGCGGGAGTAGATACGCAGTATTTT
>TRBJ2-1|.|.|TRBV6-2/TRBV6-3
CASSYSSFEQFF
TGTGCCAGCAGTTACTCGAGCTTTGAGCAGTTCTTC
>TRBJ2-1|once|TRBD2|TRBV27
CASRSTASGIVGEQFF
TGTGCCAGCAGATCAACGGCTAGCGGGATCGTGGGTGAGCAGTTCTTC
>TRBJ1-1|once|.|TRBV19
CASSILFSGTEAFF
TGTGCCAGTAGTATATTATTTTCGGGGACTGAAGCTTTCTTT
>TRBJ2-2|.|TRBD2|TRBV9
CASSARLAANTGELFF
TGTGCCAGCAGCGCGAGACTAGCGGCGAACACCGGGGAGCTGTTTTTT
>TRBJ1-2|.|TRBD1|TRBV6-5
CASTKGQGWVYGYTF
TGTGCCAGCACAAAAGGACAGGGCTGGGTCTATGGCTACACCTTC
>TRBJ1-2|.|TRBD1|TRBV7-9
CASSPGQVYGYTF
TGTGCCAGCAGCCCGGGACAGGTATATGGCTACACCTTC
>TRBJ2-3|.|.|TRBV7-3
CASSFGPGDTQYF
TGTGCCAGCAGCTTCGGCCCGGGGGATACGCAGTATTTT
>TRBJ2-5|.|TRBD2|TRBV11-2
CASSWVWGGETQYF
TGTGCCAGCAGCTGGGTATGGGGGGGGGAGACCCAGTACTTC
>TRBJ2-1|few|TRBD2|TRBV7-9
CASSTASGYNEQFF
TGTGCCAGCAGCACGGCTAGCGGATACAATGAGCAGTTCTTC
>TRBJ2-5|.|.|TRBV29-1
CSVGARATWETQYF
TGCAGCGTTGGTGCGAGAGCCACTTGGGAGACCCAGTACTTC
>TRBJ2-1|.|TRBD1|TRBV4-1
CASSPAPGQGGGEQFF
TGCGCCAGCAGCCCTGCCCCGGGACAGGGAGGTGGTGAGCAGTTCTTC
>TRBJ2-2|.|TRBD1|TRBV20-1
CSASTGGTYAGELFF
TGCAGTGCCAGTACAGGGGGCACTTACGCCGGGGAGCTGTTTTTT
>TRBJ1-4|.|TRBD1|TRBV2
CASSERQGAVFEKLFF
TGTGCCAGCAGTGAACGGCAGGGGGCTGTTTTCGAAAAACTGTTTTTT
>TRBJ2-1|.|TRBD2|TRBV28
CASCPLFGVGGVGEQFF
TGTGCCAGCTGTCCTCTTTTTGGGGTGGGGGGGGTGGGGGAGCAGTTCTTC